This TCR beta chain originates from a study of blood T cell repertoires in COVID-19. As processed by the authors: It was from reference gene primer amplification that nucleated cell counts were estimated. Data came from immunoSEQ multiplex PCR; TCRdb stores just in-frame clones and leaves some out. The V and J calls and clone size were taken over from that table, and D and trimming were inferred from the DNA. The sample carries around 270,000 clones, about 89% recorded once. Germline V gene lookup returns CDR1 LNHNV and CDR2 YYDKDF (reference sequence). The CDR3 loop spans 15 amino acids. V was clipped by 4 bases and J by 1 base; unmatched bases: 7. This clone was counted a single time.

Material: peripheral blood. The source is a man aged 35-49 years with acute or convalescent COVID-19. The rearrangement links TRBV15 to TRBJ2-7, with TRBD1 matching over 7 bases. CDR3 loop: CATSTGTVGSYEQYF. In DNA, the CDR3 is TGTGCCACCAGCACGGGGACAGTTGGGTCCTACGAGCAGTACTTC.